Listed below are T cell receptor beta chains from one sample, sequenced in a study of prognosis after radiotherapy for stage I lung cancer. TCRdb recomputed calls from the multiplex PCR reads with MiXCR, one row per CDR3 protein. The sample carries about 59,000 distinct CDR3 sequences, about a quarter recorded once. The specimen was PBMCs, collected before or after stereotactic body radiation therapy (not recorded which). These receptors were taken from a donor aged 50 or older with non-small cell lung cancer. The CDR3 runs from the conserved cysteine through the conserved F or W. Each record gives: D gene, J gene, V gene, clone size, CDR3 DNA, CDR3 protein. A D gene is named only where the DNA matches it firmly. Clone size is given for some rows only: seen once, a few or many times, or a class if the clone is expanded.

TRBD2	TRBJ2-3	TRBV28	many	TGTGCCAGCAGTTTCCCTGGGACTAGCGGGGGGGCGAATACGCAGTATTTT	CASSFPGTSGGANTQYF
TRBD1	TRBJ2-4	TRBV6-1	many	TGTGCCAGCAGTGAGGCCTTACAGGGGGTAAACATTCAGTACTTC	CASSEALQGVNIQYF
NA	TRBJ2-3	TRBV20-1	many	TGCAGTGCAACAGTTGGGACCAGCACAGATACGCAGTATTTT	CSATVGTSTDTQYF
NA	TRBJ1-1	TRBV14	many	TGTGCCAGCGCGGAGTATATGGGGACTGAAGCTTTCTTT	CASAEYMGTEAFF
TRBD1	TRBJ2-3	TRBV5-6	many	TGTGCCAGCAGCTGGCCGGGACAGGGGTTGACAGATACGCAGTATTTT	CASSWPGQGLTDTQYF
TRBD1	TRBJ1-2	TRBV7-2	few	TGTGCCAGCAGCTTAGCCAGGGGGGGGGGCGGCTACACCTTC	CASSLARGGGGYTF
NA	TRBJ1-2	TRBV5-6	many	TGTGCCAGCAGCCCCCCGGCAGGAGCTAACTATGGCTACACCTTC	CASSPPAGANYGYTF
NA	TRBJ1-5	TRBV6-5	many	TGTGCCAGCAGTTACTCAATTAATCAGCCCCAGCATTTT	CASSYSINQPQHF
NA	TRBJ1-6	TRBV28	many	TGTGCCGTGAATTCAGTGAGTTCACCCCTCCACTTT	CAVNSVSSPLHF
NA	TRBJ2-3	TRBV27	many	TGTGCCAGCAGTTCCAGGGGACGCGACACAGATACGCAGTATTTT	CASSSRGRDTDTQYF
TRBD1	TRBJ1-1	TRBV7-9	many	TGTGCCAGCAGCTTAGCGGGGACAGGGAACACTGAAGCTTTCTTT	CASSLAGTGNTEAFF
NA	TRBJ1-2	TRBV6-2/TRBV6-3	many	TGTGCCAGCAGTACCTCTGAGAGCCTCTATGGCTACACCTTC	CASSTSESLYGYTF
NA	TRBJ1-5	TRBV2	many	TGTGCCAGCAGCCTGGACAGTAACAATCAGCCCCAGCATTTT	CASSLDSNNQPQHF
NA	TRBJ1-2	TRBV20-1	NA	TGCAGTGCTAGAAACGACTCGTACTATGGCTACACCTTC	CSARNDSYYGYTF
NA	TRBJ1-2	TRBV6-1	NA	TGTGCCAGCAGTGAAGGGGTAAGTGGATCGAACTATGGCCACACCTTC	CASSEGVSGSNYGHTF
TRBD1	TRBJ2-7	TRBV18	many	TGTGCCAGCTCATCCGCGACAGGGGATCTCTACGAGCAGTACTTC	CASSSATGDLYEQYF
NA	TRBJ1-1	TRBV20-1	many	TGCAGTGCTAGAGATTTGGCAGGCGGAAGGAGCACTGAAGCTTTCTTT	CSARDLAGGRSTEAFF
NA	TRBJ2-7	TRBV4-1	many	TGCGCCAGCAGCCCAGGAGGGGACGGCTCCTACGAGCAGTACTTC	CASSPGGDGSYEQYF
NA	TRBJ1-3	TRBV2	many	TGTGCCAGCAGTGAAGCGCTTCCGGGGGATCACTCTGGAAACACCATATATTTT	CASSEALPGDHSGNTIYF
TRBD1	TRBJ2-1	TRBV9	NA	TGTGCCAGTAGCCCCTACAATGAGGGGGCGGATGAGAAGTTCTTC	CASSPYNEGADEKFF
NA	TRBJ1-5	TRBV6-4	many	TGTGCCAGCACCCCCGGTGGGACAAGCAATCAGCCCCAGCATTTT	CASTPGGTSNQPQHF
NA	TRBJ1-1	TRBV19	many	TGTGCCAGTAGTCCCGAGGGGGGCTCCGAAGCTTTCTTT	CASSPEGGSEAFF
NA	TRBJ1-2	TRBV6-5	many	NA	CASSSSYGYTF